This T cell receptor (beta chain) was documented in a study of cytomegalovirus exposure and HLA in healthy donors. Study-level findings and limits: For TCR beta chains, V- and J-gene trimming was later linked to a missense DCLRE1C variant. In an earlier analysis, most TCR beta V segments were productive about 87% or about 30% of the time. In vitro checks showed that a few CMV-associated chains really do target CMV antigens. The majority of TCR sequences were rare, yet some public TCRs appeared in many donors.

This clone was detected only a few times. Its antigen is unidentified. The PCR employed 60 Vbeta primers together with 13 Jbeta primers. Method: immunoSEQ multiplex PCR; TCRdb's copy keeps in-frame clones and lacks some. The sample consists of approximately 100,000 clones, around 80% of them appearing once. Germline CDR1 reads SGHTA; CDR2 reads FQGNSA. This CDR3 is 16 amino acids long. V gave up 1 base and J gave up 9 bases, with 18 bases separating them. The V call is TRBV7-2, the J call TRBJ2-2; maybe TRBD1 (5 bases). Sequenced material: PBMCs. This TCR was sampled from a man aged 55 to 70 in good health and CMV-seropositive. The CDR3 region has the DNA TGTGCCAGCAGCTTAGGGGTGGCTACGAACAGGAGGGAGCTGTTTTTT. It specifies CASSLGVATNRRELFF.